The source of this T cell receptor (beta chain) is a study of shared clonotypes between healthy human individuals. V was pared by 4 bases and J by 1 base, with 6 bases of the junction left unmatched. The CDR3 consists of 15 residues. The V gene's germline CDR1 is MNHEY and CDR2 SVGAGI. Assay: immunoSEQ multiplex PCR; the TCRdb copy retains only in-frame clones and omits some. Seen here are under 1,900,000 clones, approximately 98.5% observed once, and the top ten hold 0.36%. This sequence originates from a man younger than 45 in good health. V and J are TRBV6-5 and TRBJ1-1; the match to TRBD1 covers 7 bases. Sequenced input: naive CD4+ T cells sorted from blood. Noted subset: CD45RA+ positively selected. CDR3 coding DNA: TGTGCCAGCAGTTCTACAGGGGCGCCGAACACTGAAGCTTTCTTT. Translating it yields CASSSTGAPNTEAFF.